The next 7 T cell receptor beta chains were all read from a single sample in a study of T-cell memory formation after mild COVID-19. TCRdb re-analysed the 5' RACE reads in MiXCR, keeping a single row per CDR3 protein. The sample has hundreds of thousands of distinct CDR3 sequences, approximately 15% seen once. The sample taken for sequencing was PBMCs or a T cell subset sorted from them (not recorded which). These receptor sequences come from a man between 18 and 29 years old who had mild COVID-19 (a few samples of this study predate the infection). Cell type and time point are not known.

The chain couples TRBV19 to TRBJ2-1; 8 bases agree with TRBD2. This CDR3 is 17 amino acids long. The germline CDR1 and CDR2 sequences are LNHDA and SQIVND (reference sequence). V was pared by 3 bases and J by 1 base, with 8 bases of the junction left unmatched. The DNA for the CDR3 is TGTGCCAGTAGTATCGCCCACCGACTAGCGTCCTACAATGAGCAGTTCTTC. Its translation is CASSIAHRLASYNEQFF.

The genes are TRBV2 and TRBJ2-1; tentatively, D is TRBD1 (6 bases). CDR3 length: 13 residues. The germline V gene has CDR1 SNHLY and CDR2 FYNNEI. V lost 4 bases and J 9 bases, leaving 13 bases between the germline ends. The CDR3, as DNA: TGTGCCAGCAGTGGCGGATCAGGGGTTGAGCAGTTCTTC. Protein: CASSGGSGVEQFF.

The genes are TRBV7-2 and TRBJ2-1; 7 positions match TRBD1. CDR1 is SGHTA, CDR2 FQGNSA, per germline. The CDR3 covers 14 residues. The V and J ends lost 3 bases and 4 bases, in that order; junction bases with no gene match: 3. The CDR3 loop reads CASSFDREYNEQFF. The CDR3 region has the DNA TGTGCCAGCAGCTTTGACAGGGAGTACAATGAGCAGTTCTTC.

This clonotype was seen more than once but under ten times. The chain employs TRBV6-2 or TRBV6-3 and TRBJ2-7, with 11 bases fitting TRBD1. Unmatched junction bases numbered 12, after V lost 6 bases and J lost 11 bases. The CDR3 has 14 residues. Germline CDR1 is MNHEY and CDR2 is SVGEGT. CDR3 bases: TGTGCCAGCAGCAGATCCGGGACAGGGGGGGAGAAGTACGTC. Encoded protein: CASSRSGTGGEKYV.

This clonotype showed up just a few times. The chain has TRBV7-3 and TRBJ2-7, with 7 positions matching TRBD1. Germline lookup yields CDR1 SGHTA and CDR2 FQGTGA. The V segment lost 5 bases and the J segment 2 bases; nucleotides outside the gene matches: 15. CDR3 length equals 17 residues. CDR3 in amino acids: CASSHPEAAGGTYEQYV. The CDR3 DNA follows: TGTGCCAGCAGCCACCCCGAGGCGGCAGGGGGTACCTACGAGCAGTACGTC.

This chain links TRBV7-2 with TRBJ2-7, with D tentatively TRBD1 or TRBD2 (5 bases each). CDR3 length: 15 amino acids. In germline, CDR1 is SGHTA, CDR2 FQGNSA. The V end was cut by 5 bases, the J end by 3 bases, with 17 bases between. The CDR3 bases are TGTGCCAGCAGCGCCAATTCGGGGCGTCTCTACGAGCAGTACTTC. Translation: CASSANSGRLYEQYF.

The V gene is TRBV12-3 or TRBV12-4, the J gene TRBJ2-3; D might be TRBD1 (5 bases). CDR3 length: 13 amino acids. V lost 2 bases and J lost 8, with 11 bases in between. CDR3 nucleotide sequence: TGTGCCAGCAGTTTACAGGGAACCGGTACGCAGTATTTT. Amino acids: CASSLQGTGTQYF.